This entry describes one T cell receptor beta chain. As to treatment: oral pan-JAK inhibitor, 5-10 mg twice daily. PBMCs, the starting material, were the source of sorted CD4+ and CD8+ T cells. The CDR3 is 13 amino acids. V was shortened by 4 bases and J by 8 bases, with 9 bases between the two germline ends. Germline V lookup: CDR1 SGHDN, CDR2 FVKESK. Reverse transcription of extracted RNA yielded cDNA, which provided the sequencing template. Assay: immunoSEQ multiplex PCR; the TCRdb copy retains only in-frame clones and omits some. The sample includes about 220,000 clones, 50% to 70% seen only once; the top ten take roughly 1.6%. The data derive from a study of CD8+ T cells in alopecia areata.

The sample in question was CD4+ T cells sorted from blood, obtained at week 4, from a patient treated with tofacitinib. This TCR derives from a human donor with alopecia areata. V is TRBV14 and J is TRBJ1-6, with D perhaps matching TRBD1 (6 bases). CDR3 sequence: CASSPGGHSPLHF. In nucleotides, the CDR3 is TGTGCCAGCAGCCCCGGGGGGCATTCACCCCTCCACTTT. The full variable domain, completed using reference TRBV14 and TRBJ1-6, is EAGVTQFPSHSVIEKGQTVTLRCDPISGHDNLYWYRRVMGKEIKFLLHFVKESKQDESGMPNNRFLAERTGGTYSTLKVQPAELEDSGVYFCASSPGGHSPLHFGNGTRLTVT.